One sample yielded the 6 T cell receptor beta chains listed below, sequenced in a study of blood T cell repertoires in COVID-19. Generated by immunoSEQ multiplex PCR, the TCRdb table keeps only in-frame clones and is missing some. Of 300,000 to 500,000 clones listed, 85% to 90% were seen once; the top ten hold around 0.91%. The specimen sequenced was PBMCs or T cells enriched from blood (not recorded which). The receptors come from a young woman with acute COVID-19.

CDR3 region: CASSPRTPGLGSPLHF. In nucleotides, the CDR3 is TGCGCCAGCAGCCCGAGAACCCCAGGGTTAGGTTCACCCCTCCACTTT. This chain uses TRBV5-1 with TRBJ1-6, with D perhaps TRBD1 (5 bases). The CDR3 covers 16 residues. Trimming removed 4 bases from V and 9 bases from J, with 20 bases in between. Germline V lookup: CDR1 SGHRS, CDR2 YFSETQ.

The CDR3 DNA follows: TGCGCCAGCAGTTTCCAGGGGGTCACTGAAGCTTTCTTT. This codes for CASSFQGVTEAFF. The V call is TRBV4-1, the J call TRBJ1-1; TRBD1 matches at 7 bases. This CDR3 has 13 amino acids. V was pared by 6 bases and J by 4 bases, with 5 bases of the junction left unmatched. Germline V gene sequence: CDR1 MGHRA, CDR2 YSYEKL.

CDR3 nucleotides: TGTGCCACCGGCTTCGCCTATAATTCACCCCTCCACTTT. It yields the protein CATGFAYNSPLHF. The chain recombines TRBV15 with TRBJ1-6; D remains ambiguous. This CDR3 contains 13 residues. Germline assignment: CDR1 LNHNV and CDR2 YYDKDF (reference sequence). Between the trimmed V and J ends, which lost 8 bases and 2 bases, there was a span of 7 bases.

The V call is TRBV5-1, the J call TRBJ1-1; D is ambiguous. CDR1 SGHRS and CDR2 YFSETQ come from the germline V gene. The CDR3 is 14 amino acids. Trimming cost V 3 bases and J 4 bases, with 13 bases left between them. CDR3 DNA: TGCGCCAGCAGCTCCTCTGAGGGTGGCACTGAAGCTTTCTTT. Residues: CASSSSEGGTEAFF.

The genes are TRBV2 and TRBJ2-3; 8 bases agree with TRBD2. The CDR3 is made up of 17 amino acids. V dropped 5 bases and J dropped 4; count of bases not matched to a gene: 14. Looked up from germline, CDR1 is SNHLY and CDR2 is FYNNEI. The CDR3 sequence is CASSSPHSGVGADTQYF. The DNA of the CDR3 is TGTGCCAGCAGTTCCCCTCATAGCGGGGTAGGAGCAGATACGCAGTATTTT.

V and J are TRBV10-3 and TRBJ2-3; TRBD2 aligns across 10 bases. The CDR3 extends over 14 amino acids. The germline gives CDR1 ENHRY, CDR2 SYGVKD. J lost 7 bases, V lost 4 bases, and 5 bases had no gene match. The CDR3 DNA reads TGTGCCATCAGTGCGGGACTAGCGACGAATACGCAGTATTTT. Residues: CAISAGLATNTQYF.